This record concerns one T cell receptor (beta chain) sequence. Its cognate antigen is unknown. The data derive from a study of tumor-infiltrating lymphocytes in localized non-small cell lung cancer. Study-level information: Some samples were collected after neoadjuvant chemotherapy; smokers, never-smokers and several histologies were included. Resected tumor was paired with non-adjacent uninvolved lung from the same patient.

Study-level points and caveats: Higher tumor T cell infiltration than in uninvolved lung was supported by TCRbeta sequencing. Only some patients had TCR sequencing, depending on available tissue.

Data came from immunoSEQ multiplex PCR; TCRdb stores just in-frame clones and leaves some out. This table has over 10,000 clones, approximately 83% appearing once. The germline V gene has CDR1 GTSNPN and CDR2 SVGIG (reference sequence). Losses at the gene ends were 4 bases for V and 6 bases for J; bases not matched to a gene: 5. The CDR3 is 13 residues long. This TCR derives from a human donor with non-small cell lung cancer. The sequenced sample was uninvolved lung tissue not adjacent to the tumor. This rearrangement joins TRBV30 to TRBJ2-2; 7 nucleotides align to TRBD1. The CDR3 DNA follows: TGTGCCTGGAAACAGGGGTGGGCCGGGGAGCTGTTTTTT. It encodes CAWKQGWAGELFF.